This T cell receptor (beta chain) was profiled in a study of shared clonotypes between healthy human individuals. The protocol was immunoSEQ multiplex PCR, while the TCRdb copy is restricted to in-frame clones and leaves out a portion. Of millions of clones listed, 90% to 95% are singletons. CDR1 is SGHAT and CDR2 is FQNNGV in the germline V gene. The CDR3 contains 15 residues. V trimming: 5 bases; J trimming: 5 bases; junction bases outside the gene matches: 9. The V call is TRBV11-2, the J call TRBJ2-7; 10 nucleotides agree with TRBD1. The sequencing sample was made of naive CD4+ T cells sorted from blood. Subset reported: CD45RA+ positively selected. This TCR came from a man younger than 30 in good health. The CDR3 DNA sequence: TGTGCCAGCAGCGCCCGGACAGGGGGTCCCCACGAGCAGTACTTC. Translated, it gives CASSARTGGPHEQYF.